The present T cell receptor (beta chain) was sequenced within a study of T cells after yellow fever vaccination. Findings and caveats of the study: At 95% to 98% for CD4 and almost 90% for CD8, most primary-vaccination clones showed up again after the booster. By day 5 rather than day 15, the secondary response had peaked, though it was weaker.

In this sample, this clonotype turned up many times. Its antigen is unknown. TCRdb recomputed calls from the 5' RACE reads with MiXCR, one row per CDR3 protein. Counted here are 100,000 to 150,000 distinct CDR3 sequences, 7.4% occurring once; the ten biggest clones make up just under 2.5%. Germline loops: CDR1 LGHNA, CDR2 YSLEER. This CDR3 has 16 amino acids. V was pared by 0 bases and J by 4 bases, with 12 bases between. The source is a man between 18 and 29 years old who received the YFV17D yellow fever vaccine. The starting material was CD4+ T cells sorted from PBMCs, obtained 10 days after the first yellow fever vaccination. J is TRBJ2-2 and V is TRBV4-3; a possible D gene is TRBD2 (6 bases). CDR3 region: CASSQDMRRGTGELFF. CDR3 in DNA: TGCGCCAGCAGCCAAGATATGCGGAGGGGCACCGGGGAGCTGTTTTTT.